This T cell receptor (beta chain) was identified in a study of blood T cell repertoires in COVID-19. Trimming took off 2 bases at V and 0 bases at J, with 16 bases between the two ends. The CDR3 is 17 amino acids. Germline values: CDR1 MNHEY, CDR2 SVGEGT. Profiling relied on immunoSEQ multiplex PCR, and the TCRdb table lists in-frame clones only, not all of them. The table records about 90,000 clones, around 85% of them present only once. The J gene is TRBJ2-5, the V gene TRBV6-2 or TRBV6-3; D might be TRBD2 (6 bases). This TCR was recovered from a man of 80 years or more with active or convalescent COVID-19. Source material: peripheral blood. DNA for the CDR3: TGTGCCAGCAGTTACACCGCGGACTACCAGCACCAAGAGACCCAGTACTTC. Its protein product is CASSYTADYQHQETQYF.